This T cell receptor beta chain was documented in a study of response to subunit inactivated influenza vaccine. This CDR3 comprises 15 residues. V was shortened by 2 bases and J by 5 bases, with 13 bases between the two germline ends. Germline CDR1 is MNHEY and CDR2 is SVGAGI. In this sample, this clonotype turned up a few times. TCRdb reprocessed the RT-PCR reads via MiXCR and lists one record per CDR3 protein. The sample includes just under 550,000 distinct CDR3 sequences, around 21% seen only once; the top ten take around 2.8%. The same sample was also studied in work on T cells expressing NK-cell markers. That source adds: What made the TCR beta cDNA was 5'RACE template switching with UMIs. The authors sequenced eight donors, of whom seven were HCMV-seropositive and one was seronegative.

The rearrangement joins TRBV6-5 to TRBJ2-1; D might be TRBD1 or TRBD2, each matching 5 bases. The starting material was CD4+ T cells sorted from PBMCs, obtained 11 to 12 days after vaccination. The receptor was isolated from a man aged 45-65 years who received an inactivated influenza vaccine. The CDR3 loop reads CASSYEGRSHNEQFF. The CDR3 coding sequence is TGTGCCAGCAGTTACGAGGGGCGTAGTCACAATGAGCAGTTCTTC.